This T cell receptor beta chain was retrieved from a study of T-cell reconstitution after alpha-beta-depleted transplantation in children. Study conclusions and caveats: The high TCRbeta diversity at day 60 in some patients came from surviving recipient T cells and thymic progenitors. By one year post-transplant, T-cell counts and diversity largely arose from T cells that were newly produced.

Unique molecular identifiers were used in preparing the TCRbeta library. TCRdb passed the PCR reads through MiXCR, listing each CDR3 protein once. The repertoire holds roughly 340,000 distinct CDR3 sequences, with around 15% as singletons. In this sample, this clonotype turned up a few times. The antigen is undetermined. V gave up 2 bases and J gave up 8 bases, with 18 bases separating them. The germline CDR1 and CDR2 sequences are MGHRA and YSYEKL. The CDR3 extends over 16 amino acids. Sequencing used PBMCs, mostly from graft donor cells, obtained 360 days after TCRalphabeta/CD19-depleted stem cell transplant. The sequence was obtained from a male patient between 2 and 10 years old who had a stem cell transplant for acute lymphoblastic leukemia, so the T cells may come from the graft donor. V gene TRBV4-1 combines with J gene TRBJ1-4; TRBD1 is a possible D gene (6 bases). The CDR3 sequence: CASSQSLGSGEEKLFF. In nucleotides, the CDR3 is TGCGCCAGCAGCCAAAGCCTCGGGTCAGGGGAGGAAAAACTGTTTTTT.